This T cell receptor beta chain derives from a study of blood T cell repertoires in COVID-19 (TCRdb year 2020). With regard to the full study: Samples covering the acute and convalescent phases of COVID-19 were provided by collaborators in the United States, Italy and Spain. The prospective study material was composed of cDNA or gDNA derived from T cells, B-cell-depleted T cells, or PBMCs. Subjects who had been exposed to COVID-19, were actively infected with it, or had recovered from it provided the deeply sampled blood TCRbeta repertoires that made up the dataset. The repertoires were made available in a free public database intended to serve as a resource for research on the immune response to SARS-CoV-2. The samples were drawn from two sources: the first 160 participants of the ongoing ImmuneRACE study, and 1,000 to 1,500 subjects contributed by 6 global collaborators. Nearly every sample came with metadata listing a de-identified subject ID, COVID-19 status, age in years and sex. HLA class I and class II types, where available, came from metadata supplied by the sample provider rather than from assay-based typing. What the study reported, not specific to this receptor: The amount of clinical and demographic metadata varied by source and participant and was provided uncurated.

TCRbeta CDR3 regions were amplified from genomic DNA using the immunoSEQ Assay, a bias-controlled multiplex PCR. Per the authors' processing: Nucleated cell counts per sample were estimated from amplification of reference gene primers within the assay. Sequence reads were collapsed and filtered to measure the absolute abundance of every unique TCRbeta CDR3 rearrangement. For each sample, productive Simpson clonality was calculated by taking the square root of Simpson's diversity index across productive rearrangements. Sourced from immuneACCESS, this table was stored by TCRdb with only in-frame sequences that have V and J called. A share of the clones is absent; for the studies checked, an unresolved V gene accounts for under half, and the remainder has no known explanation. The DNA gave D and trimming, while V, J and clone size come from that table. The sample includes under 85,000 clones, with 65% to 90% observed a single time. Clones ranked in the top ten supply under 7.5% of the sample.

Germline trimming: 0 bases from V, 4 bases from J; junction bases outside gene matches: 8. The germline V gene provides CDR1 SGHRS and CDR2 YFSETQ. Inclusive of the bounding cysteine and phenylalanine, the CDR3 is 17 residues long. The retained sequence is limited to the CDR3, 51 bases, with the frame set at the first base. Details on this clone: It lacks a known antigen. No base qualities exist here, and no much larger clone lies one base off it.

One collaborating source in Seattle enrolled patients while the patients were actively infected and followed the patients over time throughout the course of disease. Whole blood was collected in K2EDTA tubes by collaborating institutions according to the institutions' own protocols. For TCRbeta analysis, collaborator samples were shipped as frozen whole blood, as isolated PBMCs, or as DNA extracted from either sample type. The material sequenced was peripheral blood. This clonotype originated in a man younger than 45 with COVID-19, enrolled during active disease. The V gene is TRBV5-1 and the J gene is TRBJ2-7; 12 junctional bases match TRBD2. The CDR3 in this case is CASSLAGTSGSAYEQYF. The nucleotide sequence is given as TGCGCCAGCAGCTTGGCTGGGACTAGCGGGTCAGCATACGAGCAGTACTTC.